The 19 T cell receptor beta chains given below trace back to one sample, sequenced in a study of blood T cell repertoires in COVID-19. Assay used: immunoSEQ multiplex PCR; TCRdb lists only in-frame clones, some missing. The data hold some 170,000 clones, with 82% observed a single time. Sequences were obtained from peripheral blood. Every receptor here comes from an older woman with acute or convalescent COVID-19.

The chain uses TRBV28 and TRBJ1-2; D gene unclear. Germline assignment: CDR1 MDHEN and CDR2 SYDVKM. Between the trimmed V and J ends, which lost 8 bases and 4 bases, there was a span of 14 bases. This CDR3 has 13 residues. The CDR3 here is CASRLPGSYGYTF. In nucleotides, the CDR3 is TGTGCCAGCCGTCTTCCCGGTAGCTATGGCTACACCTTC.

The CDR3 reads CASSIGEGDSPLHF. The CDR3 nucleotides read TGTGCCAGTAGTATAGGGGAGGGTGATTCACCCCTCCACTTT. The gene calls are TRBV19 and TRBJ1-6, with D hard to call. Germline assignment: CDR1 LNHDA and CDR2 SQIVND (reference sequence). Trimming shortened V by 1 base and J by 8 bases, and 9 bases separated the two germline ends. CDR3 length: 14 residues.

The chain employs TRBV30 and TRBJ1-2, with D possibly matching TRBD1 (6 bases). The CDR3 extends over 13 amino acids. With 1 base removed from V and 4 bases from J, the gap between germline ends came to 10 bases. Germline V gene data show CDR1 as GTSNPN and CDR2 as SVGIG (reference sequence). CDR3 region: CAWSGPTGYGYTF. Written as DNA, the CDR3 is TGTGCCTGGAGTGGACCGACAGGCTATGGCTACACCTTC.

V gene TRBV4-3 combines with J gene TRBJ1-4; D not certain. CDR1 and CDR2 from the germline V gene are LGHNA and YSLEER. This CDR3 is 16 amino acids long. V lost 0 bases and J 0 bases, leaving 8 bases between the germline ends. The CDR3 DNA follows: TGCGCCAGCAGCCAAGATTATATTGCAACTAATGAAAAACTGTTTTTT. Translating gives CASSQDYIATNEKLFF.

The chain recombines TRBV28 with TRBJ1-2, with D possibly being TRBD1 (5 bases). The CDR3 runs 14 residues. V was clipped by 7 bases and J by 2 bases, with 14 bases between them. The germline CDR1 and CDR2 sequences are MDHEN and SYDVKM. The CDR3 loop is CASTFRDGNYGYTF. DNA of the CDR3: TGTGCCAGCACCTTCAGGGATGGCAACTATGGCTACACCTTC.

The genes are TRBV10-3 and TRBJ1-1, with TRBD1 identical over 8 bases. V was clipped by 6 bases and J by 4 bases; unmatched bases: 10. CDR3 length: 15 amino acids. CDR1 ENHRY and CDR2 SYGVKD come from the germline V gene. This chain's CDR3 is CAIRGTGRSGTEAFF. CDR3 coding DNA: TGTGCCATCAGGGGGACAGGTAGGTCGGGCACTGAAGCTTTCTTT.

The rearrangement joins TRBV30 to TRBJ1-1; possibly TRBD1 for D (5 bases). V dropped 3 bases and J dropped 3 bases, with 11 bases sitting between them. From germline, CDR1 is GTSNPN and CDR2 SVGIG (reference sequence). The CDR3 contains 13 residues. CDR3 protein: CAWSPGFYTEAFF. The CDR3 coding sequence is TGTGCCTGGAGCCCAGGGTTTTACACTGAAGCTTTCTTT.

This clone appeared once. The chain has TRBV18 and TRBJ1-1, with TRBD1 as a possible D gene (5 bases). V lost 3 bases, J lost 6 bases, and 14 bases lay in between. The V gene's germline CDR1 is KGHSH and CDR2 LQKENI. This CDR3 spans 14 amino acids. The CDR3 here is CASSPTVQAAEAFF. DNA for the CDR3: TGTGCCAGCTCACCGACAGTCCAGGCGGCTGAAGCTTTCTTT.

This clone was seen only once. The chain joins TRBV6-5 to TRBJ2-5, with D possibly matching TRBD2 (6 bases). Germline V lookup: CDR1 MNHEY, CDR2 SVGAGI. Trimming left V 6 bases short and J 4 bases short, with 15 bases between. The CDR3 has 14 amino acids. CDR3 region: CASSRDFGGETQYF. The CDR3 DNA sequence: TGTGCCAGCAGCCGGGACTTTGGGGGAGAGACCCAGTACTTC.

The chain recombines TRBV10-3 with TRBJ1-6; 9 nucleotides line up with TRBD1. Germline V gene lookup returns CDR1 ENHRY and CDR2 SYGVKD. The CDR3 runs 14 residues. J gave up 6 bases and V 6 bases, and 3 bases lay outside the gene matches. CDR3: CAIREGQGNSPLHF. CDR3 in DNA: TGTGCCATCAGGGAGGGACAGGGTAATTCACCCCTCCACTTT.

This clone was counted once. The chain has TRBV18 and TRBJ1-4, with a tentative D call TRBD1 (5 bases). Germline-derived CDR1 and CDR2 are KGHSH and LQKENI. This CDR3 has 15 amino acids. V was cut by 3 bases and J by 4 bases, with 12 bases left in between. Written as DNA, the CDR3 is TGTGCCAGCTCACCGCGACAGAGCTTTAATGAAAAACTGTTTTTT. This translates into CASSPRQSFNEKLFF.

The rearrangement joins TRBV4-1 to TRBJ2-5; D might be TRBD2 (5 bases). V shed 0 bases and J shed 8 bases, with 13 bases lying between them. The CDR3 has 14 amino acids. The germline V gene has CDR1 MGHRA and CDR2 YSYEKL. This CDR3 reads CASSQDEGLATQYF. As DNA, the CDR3 is TGCGCCAGCAGCCAAGATGAGGGCCTTGCTACCCAGTACTTC.

The chain employs TRBV9 and TRBJ2-1, with 7 bases aligning to TRBD1. CDR3 length: 15 amino acids. With V trimmed by 4 bases and J by 5 bases, 9 bases remained unmatched. Per the germline V gene, CDR1 is SGDLS and CDR2 is YYNGEE. CDR3 loop: CASSPTGTENNEQFF. The CDR3 DNA follows: TGTGCCAGCAGCCCAACTGGGACAGAGAACAATGAGCAGTTCTTC.

The chain joins TRBV7-2 to TRBJ2-1; 7 bases fit TRBD2. CDR3 length: 15 amino acids. After removal of 4 bases from V and 7 bases from J, the junction contained 10 bases not matched to a gene. In germline, CDR1 is SGHTA, CDR2 FQGNSA. The CDR3 sequence: CASSWGLPGGNEQFF. CDR3 DNA sequence: TGTGCCAGCAGCTGGGGACTACCCGGGGGAAATGAGCAGTTCTTC.

The gene calls are TRBV4-2 and TRBJ1-2; D is perhaps TRBD1 (6 bases). V was pared by 0 bases and J by 5 bases, with 13 bases between. CDR1 is LGHNA and CDR2 is YNFKEQ in the germline V gene. CDR3 length: 15 residues. As DNA, the CDR3 is TGTGCCAGCAGCCAAGATCAGGACAGTTGGTATGGCTACACCTTC. Residues: CASSQDQDSWYGYTF.

J is TRBJ1-2 and V is TRBV4-3; D unclear. Trimming left V 1 base short and J 3 bases short, with 6 bases between. The CDR3 has 13 amino acids. CDR1 and CDR2 from the germline V gene are LGHNA and YSLEER. CDR3 DNA: TGCGCCAGCAGCCAAGGAGGATACTATGGCTACACCTTC. Amino acids: CASSQGGYYGYTF.

This chain links TRBV21-1 with TRBJ2-1; the table's D call, TRBD1, was not checked against the DNA. TRBV21-1 is listed as a pseudogene. CDR3 size: 18 residues. The CDR3 loop reads CASTQSPGRTGSYNEQFF. DNA of the CDR3: TGTGCCAGCACCCAAAGCCCAGGAAGAACAGGGTCCTACAATGAGCAGTTCTTC.

This sequence joins TRBV3-1 (or the pseudogene TRBV3-2) and TRBJ2-7; 7 bases align to TRBD1. Germline V gene sequence: CDR1 LGHDT, CDR2 YNNKEL (reference sequence). The CDR3 contains 14 residues. Germline trimming cut 1 base from V and 4 bases from J; bases unmatched to any gene: 4. The CDR3 bases are TGTGCCAGCAGCCAAGCCGACAGGGTATACGAGCAGTACTTC. It encodes CASSQADRVYEQYF.

The gene calls are TRBV3-1 (or the pseudogene TRBV3-2) and TRBJ1-1; D not certain. Germline V CDR1 and CDR2: LGHDT, YNNKEL (reference sequence). Trimming left V 0 bases short and J 0 bases short, with 8 bases between. The CDR3 has 15 residues. Written as DNA, the CDR3 is TGTGCCAGCAGCCAAGATACTACCCTGAACACTGAAGCTTTCTTT. Translating gives CASSQDTTLNTEAFF.